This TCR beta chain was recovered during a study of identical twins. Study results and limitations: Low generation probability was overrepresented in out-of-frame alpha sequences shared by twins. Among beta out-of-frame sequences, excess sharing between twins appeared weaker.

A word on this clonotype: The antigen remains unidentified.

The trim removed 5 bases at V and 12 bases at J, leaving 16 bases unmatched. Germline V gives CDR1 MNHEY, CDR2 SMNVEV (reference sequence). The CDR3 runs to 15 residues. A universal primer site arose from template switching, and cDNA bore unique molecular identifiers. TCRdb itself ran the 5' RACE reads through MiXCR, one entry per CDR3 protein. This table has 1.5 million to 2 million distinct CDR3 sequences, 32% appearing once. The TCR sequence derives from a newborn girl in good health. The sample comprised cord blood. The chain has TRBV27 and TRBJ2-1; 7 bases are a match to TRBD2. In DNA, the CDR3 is TGTGCCAGCAGTAAACGACTAGCTGGAGTCGGTGGGCAGTTCTTC. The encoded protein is CASSKRLAGVGGQFF.